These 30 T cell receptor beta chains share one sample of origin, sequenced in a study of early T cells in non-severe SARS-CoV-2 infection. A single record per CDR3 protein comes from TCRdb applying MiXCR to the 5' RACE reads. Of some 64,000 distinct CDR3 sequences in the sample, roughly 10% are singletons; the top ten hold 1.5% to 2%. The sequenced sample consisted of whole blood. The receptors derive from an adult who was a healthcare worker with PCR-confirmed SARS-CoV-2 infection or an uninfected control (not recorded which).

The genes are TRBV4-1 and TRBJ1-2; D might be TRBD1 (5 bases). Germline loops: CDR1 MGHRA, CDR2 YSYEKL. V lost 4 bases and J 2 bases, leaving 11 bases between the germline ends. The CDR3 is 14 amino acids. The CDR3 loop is CASSPSTANYGYTF. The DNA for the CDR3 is TGCGCCAGCAGCCCCTCGACAGCAAACTATGGCTACACCTTC.

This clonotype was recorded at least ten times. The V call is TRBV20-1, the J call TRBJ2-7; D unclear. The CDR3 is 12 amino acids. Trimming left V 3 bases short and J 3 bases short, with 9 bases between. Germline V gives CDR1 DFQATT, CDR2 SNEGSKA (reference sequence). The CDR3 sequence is CSARLGNYEQYF. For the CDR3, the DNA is TGCAGTGCTAGGCTGGGAAACTACGAGCAGTACTTC.

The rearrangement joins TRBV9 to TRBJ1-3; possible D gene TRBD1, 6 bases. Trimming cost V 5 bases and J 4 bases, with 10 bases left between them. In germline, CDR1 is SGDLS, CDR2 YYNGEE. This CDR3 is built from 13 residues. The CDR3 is CASRGTSGNTIYF. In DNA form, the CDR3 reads TGTGCCAGCAGAGGGACATCCGGAAACACCATATATTTT.

The CDR3 nucleotides are TGTGCCAGCAGCGTAGTAGCGGGGCATGAGCAGTTCTTC. Amino acids: CASSVVAGHEQFF. The rearrangement uses TRBV9 and TRBJ2-1; the match to TRBD2 covers 8 bases. The CDR3 extends over 13 amino acids. V dropped 0 bases and J dropped 8; count of bases not matched to a gene: 1. Germline CDR1 SGDLS, CDR2 YYNGEE.

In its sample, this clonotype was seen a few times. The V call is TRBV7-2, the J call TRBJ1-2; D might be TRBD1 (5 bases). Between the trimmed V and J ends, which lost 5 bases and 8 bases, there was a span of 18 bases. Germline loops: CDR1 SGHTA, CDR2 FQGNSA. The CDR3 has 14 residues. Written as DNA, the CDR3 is TGTGCCAGCAGCCTTCCCTACGGGGACCTAGGCTACACCTTC. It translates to CASSLPYGDLGYTF.

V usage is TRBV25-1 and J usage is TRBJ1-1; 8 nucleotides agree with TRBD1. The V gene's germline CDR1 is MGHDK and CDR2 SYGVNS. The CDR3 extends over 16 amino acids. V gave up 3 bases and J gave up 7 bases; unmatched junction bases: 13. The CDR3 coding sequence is TGTGCCAGCAGTGATGACAGGGGACGAGGAACGGATGAAGCTTTCTTT. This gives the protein CASSDDRGRGTDEAFF.

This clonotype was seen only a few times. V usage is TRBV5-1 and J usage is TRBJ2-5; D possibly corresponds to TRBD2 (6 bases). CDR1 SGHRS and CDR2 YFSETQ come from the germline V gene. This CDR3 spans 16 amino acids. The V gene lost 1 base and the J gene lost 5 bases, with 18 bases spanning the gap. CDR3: CASSLRNILALETQYF. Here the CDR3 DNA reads TGCGCCAGCAGCTTGAGAAATATACTAGCCTTGGAGACCCAGTACTTC.

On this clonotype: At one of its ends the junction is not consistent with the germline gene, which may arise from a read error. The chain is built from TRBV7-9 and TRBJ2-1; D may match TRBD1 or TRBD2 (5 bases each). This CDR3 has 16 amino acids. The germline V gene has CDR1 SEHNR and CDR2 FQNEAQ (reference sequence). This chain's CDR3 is CVSSHGEGKLYNEQFF. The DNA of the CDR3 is TGTGTCAGCAGCCACGGTGAGGGGAAACTGTACAATGAGCAGTTCTTC.

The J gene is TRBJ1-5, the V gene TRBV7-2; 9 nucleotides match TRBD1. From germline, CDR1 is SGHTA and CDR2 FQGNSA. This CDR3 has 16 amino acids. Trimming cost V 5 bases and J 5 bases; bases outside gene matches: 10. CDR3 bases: TGTGCCAGCAGCCTACTTGGACAGGGGCGGTATCAGCCCCAGCATTTT. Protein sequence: CASSLLGQGRYQPQHF.

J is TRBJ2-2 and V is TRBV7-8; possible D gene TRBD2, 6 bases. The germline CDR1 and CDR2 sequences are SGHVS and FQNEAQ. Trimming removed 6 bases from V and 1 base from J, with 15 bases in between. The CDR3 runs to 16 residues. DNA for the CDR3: TGTGCCAGCAGTTTATTCGAGGGAGGGAACACCGGGGAGCTGTTTTTT. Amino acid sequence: CASSLFEGGNTGELFF.

CDR3 protein: CASSPPGGANTGELFF. The CDR3 nucleotides are TGTGCCAGCAGCCCTCCGGGGGGTGCGAACACCGGGGAGCTGTTTTTT. The chain employs TRBV11-3 and TRBJ2-2, with TRBD2 matching over 7 bases. Per the germline V gene, CDR1 is SGHNT and CDR2 is YENEEA. CDR3 size: 16 residues. Losses at the gene ends were 5 bases for V and 0 bases for J; bases not matched to a gene: 6.

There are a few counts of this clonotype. The CDR3 sequence: CASSFGGRYNTEAFF. CDR3 sequence (DNA): TGTGCCAGCAGTTTTGGGGGGCGGTACAACACTGAAGCTTTCTTT. The rearrangement joins TRBV12-3 or TRBV12-4 to TRBJ1-1; a possible D gene is TRBD1 (6 bases). V lost 3 bases and J lost 2, with 13 bases in between. This CDR3 comprises 15 residues.

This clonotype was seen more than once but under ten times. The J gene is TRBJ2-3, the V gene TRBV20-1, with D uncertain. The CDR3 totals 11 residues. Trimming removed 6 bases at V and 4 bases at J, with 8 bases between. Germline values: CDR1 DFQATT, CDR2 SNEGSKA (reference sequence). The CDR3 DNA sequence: TGCAGTGCCGAAGGAGCAGATACGCAGTATTTT. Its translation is CSAEGADTQYF.

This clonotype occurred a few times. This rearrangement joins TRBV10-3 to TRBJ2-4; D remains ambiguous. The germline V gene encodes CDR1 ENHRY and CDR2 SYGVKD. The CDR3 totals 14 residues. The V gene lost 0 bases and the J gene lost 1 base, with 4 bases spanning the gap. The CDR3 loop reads CAISESGAKNIQYF. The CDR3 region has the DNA TGTGCCATCAGTGAGTCAGGGGCCAAAAACATTCAGTACTTC.

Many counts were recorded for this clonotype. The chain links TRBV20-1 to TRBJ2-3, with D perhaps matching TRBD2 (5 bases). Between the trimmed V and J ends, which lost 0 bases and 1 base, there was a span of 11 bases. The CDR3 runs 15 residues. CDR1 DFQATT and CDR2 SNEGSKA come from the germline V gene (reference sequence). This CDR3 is CSARDPGWGTDTQYF. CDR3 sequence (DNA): TGCAGTGCTAGAGATCCGGGATGGGGCACAGATACGCAGTATTTT.

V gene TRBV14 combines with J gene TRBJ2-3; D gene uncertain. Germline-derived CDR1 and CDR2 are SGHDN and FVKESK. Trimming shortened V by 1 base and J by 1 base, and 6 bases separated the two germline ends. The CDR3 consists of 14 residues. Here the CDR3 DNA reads TGTGCCAGCAGCCAAGCTCTCCGCACAGATACGCAGTATTTT. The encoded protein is CASSQALRTDTQYF.

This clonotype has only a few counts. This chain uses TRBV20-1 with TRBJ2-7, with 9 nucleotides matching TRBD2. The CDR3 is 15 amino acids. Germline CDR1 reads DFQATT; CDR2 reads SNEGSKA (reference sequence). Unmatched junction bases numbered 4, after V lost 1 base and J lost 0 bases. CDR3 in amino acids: CSARGLADPSYEQYF. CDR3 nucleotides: TGCAGTGCTAGAGGACTAGCGGACCCCTCCTACGAGCAGTACTTC.

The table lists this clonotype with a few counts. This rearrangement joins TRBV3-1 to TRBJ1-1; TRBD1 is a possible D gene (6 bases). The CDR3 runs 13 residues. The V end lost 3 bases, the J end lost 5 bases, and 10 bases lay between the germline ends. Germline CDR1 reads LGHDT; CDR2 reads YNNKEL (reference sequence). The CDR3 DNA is TGTGCCAGCAGCCAGGGCAGGGGTACTGAAGCTTTCTTT. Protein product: CASSQGRGTEAFF.

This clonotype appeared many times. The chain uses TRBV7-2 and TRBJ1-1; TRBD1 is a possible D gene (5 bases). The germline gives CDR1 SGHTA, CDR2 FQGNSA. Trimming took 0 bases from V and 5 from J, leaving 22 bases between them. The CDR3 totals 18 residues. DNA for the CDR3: TGTGCCAGCAGCTTAGCTGGCGGGTACGGGGGGGTGACAACTGAAGCTTTCTTT. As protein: CASSLAGGYGGVTTEAFF.

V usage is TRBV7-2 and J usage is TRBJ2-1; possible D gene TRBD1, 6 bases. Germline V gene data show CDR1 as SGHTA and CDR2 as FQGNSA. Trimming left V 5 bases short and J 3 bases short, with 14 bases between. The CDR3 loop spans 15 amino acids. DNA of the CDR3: TGTGCCAGCAGCCTAAAGACAGGCGGCTACAATGAGCAGTTCTTC. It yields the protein CASSLKTGGYNEQFF.

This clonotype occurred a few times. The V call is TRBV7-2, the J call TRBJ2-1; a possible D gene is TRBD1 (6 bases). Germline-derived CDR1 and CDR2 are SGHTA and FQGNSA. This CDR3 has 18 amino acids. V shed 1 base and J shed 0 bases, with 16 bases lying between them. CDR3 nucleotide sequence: TGTGCCAGCAGCTTAGTAGGGGGACGGCCGAGCTCCTACAATGAGCAGTTCTTC. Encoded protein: CASSLVGGRPSSYNEQFF. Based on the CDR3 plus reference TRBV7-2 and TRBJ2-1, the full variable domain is GAGVSQSPSNKVTEKGKDVELRCDPISGHTALYWYRQSLGQGLEFLIYFQGNSAPDKSGLPSDRFSAERTGGSVSTLTIQRTQQEDSAVYLCASSLVGGRPSSYNEQFFGPGTRLTVL.

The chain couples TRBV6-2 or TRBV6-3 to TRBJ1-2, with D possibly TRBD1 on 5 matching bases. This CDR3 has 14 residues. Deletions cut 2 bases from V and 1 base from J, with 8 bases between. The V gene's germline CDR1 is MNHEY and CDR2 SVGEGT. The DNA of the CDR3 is TGTGCCAGCAGTTACGGGACGGTTAACTATGGCTACACCTTC. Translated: CASSYGTVNYGYTF.

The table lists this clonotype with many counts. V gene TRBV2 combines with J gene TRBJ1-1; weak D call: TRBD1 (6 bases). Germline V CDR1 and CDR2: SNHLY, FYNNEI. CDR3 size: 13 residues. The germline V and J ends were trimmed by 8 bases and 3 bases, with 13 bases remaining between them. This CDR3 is CASFTGRDTEAFF. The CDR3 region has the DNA TGTGCCAGCTTCACAGGGAGGGACACTGAAGCTTTCTTT.

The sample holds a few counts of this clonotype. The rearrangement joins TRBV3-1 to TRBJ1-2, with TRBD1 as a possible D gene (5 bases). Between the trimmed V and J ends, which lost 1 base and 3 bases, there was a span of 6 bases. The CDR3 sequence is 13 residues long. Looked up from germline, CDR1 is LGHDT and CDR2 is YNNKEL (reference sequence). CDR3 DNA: TGTGCCAGCAGCCAAGCCAGGGACTATGGCTACACCTTC. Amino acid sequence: CASSQARDYGYTF. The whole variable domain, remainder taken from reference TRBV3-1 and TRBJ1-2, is DTAVSQTPKYLVTQMGNDKSIKCEQNLGHDTMYWYKQDSKKFLKIMFSYNNKELIINETVPNRFSPKSPDKAHLNLHINSLELGDSAVYFCASSQARDYGYTFGSGTRLTVV.

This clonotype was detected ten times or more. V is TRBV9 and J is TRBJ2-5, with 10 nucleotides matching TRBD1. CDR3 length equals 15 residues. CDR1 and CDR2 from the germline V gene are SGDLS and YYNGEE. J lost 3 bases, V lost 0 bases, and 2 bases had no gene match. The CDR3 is CASSVGGQGEETQYF. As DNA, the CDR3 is TGTGCCAGCAGCGTAGGCGGACAGGGGGAAGAGACCCAGTACTTC. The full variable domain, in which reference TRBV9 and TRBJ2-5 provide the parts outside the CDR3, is DSGVTQTPKHLITATGQRVTLRCSPRSGDLSVYWYQQSLDQGLQFLIQYYNGEERAKGNILERFSAQQFPDLHSELNLSSLELGDSALYFCASSVGGQGEETQYFGPGTRLLVL.

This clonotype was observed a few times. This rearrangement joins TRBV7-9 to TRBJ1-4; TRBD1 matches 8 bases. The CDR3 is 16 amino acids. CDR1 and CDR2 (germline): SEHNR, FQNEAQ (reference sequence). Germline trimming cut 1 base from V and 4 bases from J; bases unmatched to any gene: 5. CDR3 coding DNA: TGTGCCAGCAGCTTAGATGACAGGGGACTTAATGAAAAACTGTTTTTT. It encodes CASSLDDRGLNEKLFF. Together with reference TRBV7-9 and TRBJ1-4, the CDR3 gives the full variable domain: DTGVSQNPRHKITKRGQNVTFRCDPISEHNRLYWYRQTLGQGPEFLTYFQNEAQLEKSRLLSDRFSAERPKGSFSTLEIQRTEQGDSAMYLCASSLDDRGLNEKLFFGSGTQLSVL.

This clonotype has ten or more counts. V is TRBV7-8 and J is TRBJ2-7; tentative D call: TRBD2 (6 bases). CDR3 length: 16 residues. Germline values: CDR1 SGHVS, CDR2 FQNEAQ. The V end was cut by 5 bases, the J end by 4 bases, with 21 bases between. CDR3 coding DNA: TGTGCCAGCAGCCCGCGGAGGGCCACAAATCTGTACGAGCAGTACTTC. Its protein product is CASSPRRATNLYEQYF.

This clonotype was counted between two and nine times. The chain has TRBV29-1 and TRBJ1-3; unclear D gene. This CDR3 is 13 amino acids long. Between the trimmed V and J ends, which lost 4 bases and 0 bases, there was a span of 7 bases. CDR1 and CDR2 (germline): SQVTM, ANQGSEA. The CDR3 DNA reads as TGCAGCGTTGTTGGGAGCTCTGGAAACACCATATATTTT. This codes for CSVVGSSGNTIYF.

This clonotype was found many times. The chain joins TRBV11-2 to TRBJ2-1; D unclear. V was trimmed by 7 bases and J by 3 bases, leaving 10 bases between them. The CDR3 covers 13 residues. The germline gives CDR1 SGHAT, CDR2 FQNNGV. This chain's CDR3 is CASTSEIYNEQFF. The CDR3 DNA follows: TGTGCCAGCACCTCAGAAATCTACAATGAGCAGTTCTTC.

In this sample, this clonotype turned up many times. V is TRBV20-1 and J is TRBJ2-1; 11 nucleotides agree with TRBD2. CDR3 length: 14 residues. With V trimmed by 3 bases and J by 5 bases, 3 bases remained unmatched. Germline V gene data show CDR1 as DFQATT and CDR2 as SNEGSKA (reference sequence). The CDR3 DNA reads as TGCAGTGCTAGCCCTAGCGGGGGGAACAATGAGCAGTTCTTC. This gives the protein CSASPSGGNNEQFF.